This T cell receptor (beta chain) was retrieved from a study of T cell responses to AZD1222 COVID-19 vaccine. About the study: Pooling covered second doses at about 4 or about 12 weeks.

With respect to this clone: Its target is unknown.

Overall study findings and caveats: Spike-wide coverage was observed for vaccine-associated CD4 TCRs, with dominant responses at 160-218 and 743-854. Seropositive at baseline were only a handful of AZD1222 recipients.

Trimming shortened V by 4 bases and J by 4 bases, and 19 bases separated the two germline ends. Per germline, CDR1 MNHEY and CDR2 SMNVEV (reference sequence). CDR3 length: 16 amino acids. The repertoire was sequenced with immunoSEQ multiplex PCR; TCRdb's copy has only in-frame clones and lacks some. The table lists around 140,000 clones, 90% to 95% of them singletons. Sequenced material: peripheral blood, taken on day 0 of AZD1222 vaccination. This sequence joins TRBV27 and TRBJ1-2, with D unresolved. The TCR originated in an adult in good health. The CDR3 region is CASSSKPPGGSYGYTF. CDR3 bases: TGTGCCAGCAGTTCCAAACCTCCGGGCGGATCCTATGGCTACACCTTC.